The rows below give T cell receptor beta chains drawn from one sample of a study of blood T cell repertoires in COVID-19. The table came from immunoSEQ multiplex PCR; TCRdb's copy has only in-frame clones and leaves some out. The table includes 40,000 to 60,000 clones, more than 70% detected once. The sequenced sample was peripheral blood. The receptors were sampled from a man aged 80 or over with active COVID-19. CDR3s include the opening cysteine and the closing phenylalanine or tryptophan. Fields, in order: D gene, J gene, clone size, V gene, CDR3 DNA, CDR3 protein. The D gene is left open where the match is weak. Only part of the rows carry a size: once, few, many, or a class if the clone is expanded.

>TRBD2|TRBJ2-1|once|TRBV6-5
TGTGCCAGCAGACGGACTAGCAACAATGAGCAGTTCTTC
CASRRTSNNEQFF
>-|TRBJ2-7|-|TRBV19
TGTGCCAGTAGTATACAACCGGGCAGGGACGAGCAGTACTTC
CASSIQPGRDEQYF
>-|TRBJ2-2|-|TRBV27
TGTGCCAGCAGTTTTAATAGCGGGAACACCGGGGAGCTGTTTTTT
CASSFNSGNTGELFF
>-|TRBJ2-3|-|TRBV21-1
TGTGCCAGCAGCAAACAGGGAACCAGCACAGATACGCAGTATTTT
CASSKQGTSTDTQYF
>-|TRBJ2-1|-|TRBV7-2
TGTGCCAGCAAAATCGAGGCGGCCTCCTACAATGAGCAGTTCTTC
CASKIEAASYNEQFF
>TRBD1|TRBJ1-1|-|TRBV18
TGTGCCAGCTCACGAGGACAGGGCATGAACACTGAAGCTTTCTTT
CASSRGQGMNTEAFF
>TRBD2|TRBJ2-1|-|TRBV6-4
TGTGCCAGCTCCCGGACTAGCGGGAGTGGGGACAATGAGCAGTTCTTC
CASSRTSGSGDNEQFF
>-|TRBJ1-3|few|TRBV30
TGTGCCTGGAGTGTAAGAGTTGCCACCATATATTTT
CAWSVRVATIYF
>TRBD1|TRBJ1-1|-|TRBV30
TGTGCCTGGAGTGTTAGGGAGCCAGGGGGGAACACTGAAGCTTTCTTT
CAWSVREPGGNTEAFF
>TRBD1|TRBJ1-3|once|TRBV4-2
TGTGCCAGCTCACGGGACAGCTCTGGAAACACCATATATTTT
CASSRDSSGNTIYF
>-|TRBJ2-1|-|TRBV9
TGTGCCAGCAGCGTAGGACAAAACAATGAGCAGTTCTTC
CASSVGQNNEQFF
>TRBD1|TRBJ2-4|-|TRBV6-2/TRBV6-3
TGTGCCAGCAGTTACCCCGGACAGGGAGTAGCCAAAAACATTCAGTACTTC
CASSYPGQGVAKNIQYF
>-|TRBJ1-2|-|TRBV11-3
TGTGCCAGCAGCTTAGCAGGGATTAACTATGGCTACACCTTC
CASSLAGINYGYTF
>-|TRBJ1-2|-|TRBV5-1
TGCGCCAGCAGCTTGGGCCTGCCGGAGAATGGCTACACCTTC
CASSLGLPENGYTF
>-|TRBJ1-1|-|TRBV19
TGTGCCAGTAGTATTTCGGGGGGTCGAGGAGCTGAAGCTTTCTTT
CASSISGGRGAEAFF
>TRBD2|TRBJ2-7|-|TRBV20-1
TGCAGTGCTAGTAGCGGGAGCGACTACGAGCAGTACTTC
CSASSGSDYEQYF
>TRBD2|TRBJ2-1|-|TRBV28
TGTGCCAGCCTCAGGGGGGGACTAGCGGGAGAGGGTTACAATGAGCAGTTCTTC
CASLRGGLAGEGYNEQFF
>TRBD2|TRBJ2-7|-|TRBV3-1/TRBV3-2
TGTGCCAGCAGGCAGACAAGCGGGAGAGTTGGCGAGCAGTACTTC
CASRQTSGRVGEQYF
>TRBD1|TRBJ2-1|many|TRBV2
TGTGCCAGCAGTCCCCTCACAGGGGTTAGGCCGGATGAGCAGTTCTTC
CASSPLTGVRPDEQFF
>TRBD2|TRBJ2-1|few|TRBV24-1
TGTGCCACCAGTGATTTGGGGACTAGCGGTTACAATGAGCAGTTCTTC
CATSDLGTSGYNEQFF
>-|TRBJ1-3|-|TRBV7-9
TGTGCCAGCAGCGGGAGGAGCTCTGGAAACACCATATATTTT
CASSGRSSGNTIYF
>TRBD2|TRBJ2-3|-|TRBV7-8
TGTGCCAGCAGCTTACGGCGGGAGGGCCGGGCAGATACGCAGTATTTT
CASSLRREGRADTQYF
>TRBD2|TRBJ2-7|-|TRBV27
TGTGCCAGCAGTTCAGCGGGAGGCCTATCCTACGAGCAGTACTTC
CASSSAGGLSYEQYF
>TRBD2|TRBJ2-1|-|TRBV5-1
TGCGCCAGCAGCTTGGAGGCTAGCGGGATTACCCACAATGAGCAGTTCTTC
CASSLEASGITHNEQFF
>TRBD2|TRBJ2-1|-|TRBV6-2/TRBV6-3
TGTGCCAGCAGTTACTCCGGGTTTGCGGGAGATTCCCACAATGAGCAGTTCTTC
CASSYSGFAGDSHNEQFF
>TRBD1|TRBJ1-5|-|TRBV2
TGTGCCAGTAAAGGACAGGGAAGGGATGTGGGGCAGCCCCAGCATTTT
CASKGQGRDVGQPQHF
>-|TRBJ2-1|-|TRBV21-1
TGTGCCAGCAGCAATATTAGGGGAAGCTCCTACAATGAGCAGTTCTTC
CASSNIRGSSYNEQFF